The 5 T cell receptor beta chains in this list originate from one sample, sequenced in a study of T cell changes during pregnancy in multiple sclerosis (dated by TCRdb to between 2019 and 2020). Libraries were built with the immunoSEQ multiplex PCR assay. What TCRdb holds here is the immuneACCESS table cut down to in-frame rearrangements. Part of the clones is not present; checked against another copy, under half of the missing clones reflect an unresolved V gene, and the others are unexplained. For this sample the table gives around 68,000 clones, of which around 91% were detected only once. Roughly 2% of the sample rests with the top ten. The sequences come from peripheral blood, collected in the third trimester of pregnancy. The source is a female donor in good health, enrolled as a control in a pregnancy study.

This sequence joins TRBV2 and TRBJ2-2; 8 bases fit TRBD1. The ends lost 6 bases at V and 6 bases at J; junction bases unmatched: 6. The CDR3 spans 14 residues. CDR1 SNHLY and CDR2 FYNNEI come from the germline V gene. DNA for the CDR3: TGTGCCAGCAGCGGACAGGGTTCTTCCGGGGAGCTGTTTTTT. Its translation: CASSGQGSSGELFF.

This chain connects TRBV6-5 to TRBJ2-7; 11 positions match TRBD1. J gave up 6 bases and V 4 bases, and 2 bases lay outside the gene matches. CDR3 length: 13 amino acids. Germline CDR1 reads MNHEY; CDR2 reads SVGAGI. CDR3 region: CASSSGTGGEQYF. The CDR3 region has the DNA TGTGCCAGCAGTTCCGGGACAGGGGGCGAGCAGTACTTC.

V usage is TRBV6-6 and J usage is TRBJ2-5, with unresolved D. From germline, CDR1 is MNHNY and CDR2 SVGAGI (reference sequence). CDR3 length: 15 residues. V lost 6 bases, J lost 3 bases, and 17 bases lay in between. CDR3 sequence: CASRPLRRGKETQYF. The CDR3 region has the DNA TGTGCCAGCAGACCTCTGAGGAGAGGAAAAGAGACCCAGTACTTC.

This CDR3 is CASSLAVSSYEQYF. As DNA, the CDR3 is TGCGCCAGCAGCTTGGCGGTTAGCTCCTACGAGCAGTACTTC. The chain is built from TRBV5-1 and TRBJ2-7; D is ambiguous. The germline CDR1 and CDR2 sequences are SGHRS and YFSETQ. Trimming took 0 bases from V and 0 from J, leaving 7 bases between them. This CDR3 region has 14 residues.

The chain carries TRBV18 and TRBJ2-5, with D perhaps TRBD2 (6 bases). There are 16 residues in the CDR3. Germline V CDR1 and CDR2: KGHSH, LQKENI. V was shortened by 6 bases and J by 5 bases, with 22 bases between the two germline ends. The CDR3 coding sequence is TGTGCCAGCTCCCGCCTGCCGGCGGGGAGAGCGGAGACCCAGTACTTC. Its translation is CASSRLPAGRAETQYF.